This TCR beta chain was captured in a study of technical replicates of blood from several donors. V lost 8 bases, J lost 3 bases, and 8 bases stayed unmatched. The CDR3 has 14 residues. CDR1 and CDR2 (germline): MGHDK, SYGVNS. Clones were sequenced by immunoSEQ multiplex PCR, and TCRdb holds only the in-frame ones, with some missing. Of tens of thousands of clones in the sample, roughly 89% are singletons; the top ten hold 0.35% to 0.45%. The specimen was T cells isolated from PBMCs. This chain links TRBV25-1 with TRBJ1-2; 8 bases fit TRBD1. The clonotype comes from a human donor in good health. Some clones in this sample may be carry-over from other donors' samples. This CDR3 is CASLEDREDYGYTF. In DNA form, the CDR3 reads TGTGCCAGCCTCGAGGACAGGGAAGACTATGGCTACACCTTC.